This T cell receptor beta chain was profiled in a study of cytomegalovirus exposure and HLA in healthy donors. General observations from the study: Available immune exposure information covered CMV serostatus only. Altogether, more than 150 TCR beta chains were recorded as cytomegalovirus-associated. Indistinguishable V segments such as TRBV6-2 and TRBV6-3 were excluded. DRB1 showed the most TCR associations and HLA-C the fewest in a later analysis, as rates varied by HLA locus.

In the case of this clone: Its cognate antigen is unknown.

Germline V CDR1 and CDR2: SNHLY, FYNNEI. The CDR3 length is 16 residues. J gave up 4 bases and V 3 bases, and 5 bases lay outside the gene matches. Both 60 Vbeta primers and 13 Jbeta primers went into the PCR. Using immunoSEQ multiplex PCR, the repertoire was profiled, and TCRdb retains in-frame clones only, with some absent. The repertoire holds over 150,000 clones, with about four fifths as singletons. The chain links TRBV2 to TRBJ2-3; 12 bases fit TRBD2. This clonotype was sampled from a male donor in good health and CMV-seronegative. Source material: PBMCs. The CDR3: CASSESLAGGPDTQYF. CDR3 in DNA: TGTGCCAGCAGTGAGAGTCTAGCGGGGGGGCCAGATACGCAGTATTTT.